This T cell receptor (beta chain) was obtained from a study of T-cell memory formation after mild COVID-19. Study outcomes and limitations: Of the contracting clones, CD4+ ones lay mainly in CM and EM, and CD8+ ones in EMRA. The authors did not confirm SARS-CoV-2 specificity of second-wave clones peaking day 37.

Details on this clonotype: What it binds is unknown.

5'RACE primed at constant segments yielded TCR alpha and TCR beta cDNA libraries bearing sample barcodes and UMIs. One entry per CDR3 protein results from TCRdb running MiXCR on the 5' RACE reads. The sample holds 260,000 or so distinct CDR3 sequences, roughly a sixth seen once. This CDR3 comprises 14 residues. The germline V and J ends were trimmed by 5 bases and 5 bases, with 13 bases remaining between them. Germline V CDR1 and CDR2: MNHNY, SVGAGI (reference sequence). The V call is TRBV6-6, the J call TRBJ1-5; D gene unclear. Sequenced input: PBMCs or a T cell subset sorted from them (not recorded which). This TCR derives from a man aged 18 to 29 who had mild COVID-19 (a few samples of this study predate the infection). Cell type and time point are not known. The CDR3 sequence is CASSHPWWDQPQHF. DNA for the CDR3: TGTGCCAGCAGTCACCCGTGGTGGGATCAGCCCCAGCATTTT.